Listed below are T cell receptor beta chains from one sample, sequenced in a study of T cell responses to AZD1222 COVID-19 vaccine. The protocol was immunoSEQ multiplex PCR, while the TCRdb copy is restricted to in-frame clones and leaves out a portion. The table lists approximately 110,000 clones, approximately 91% of them singletons. Specimen: peripheral blood, collected on day 0 of MenACWY control vaccination. The source is an adult in good health. The CDR3 runs from the conserved cysteine through the conserved F or W. The D gene is left open where the match is weak. Clone size is stated in some rows and not others, as once, few, many or a class when expanded.

cdr3_nt: TGTGCCAGCAGCCAGGGCAGCTACTACAATGAGCAGTTCTTC
cdr3_aa: CASSQGSYYNEQFF
j_call: TRBJ2-1
clone_size: NA
v_call: TRBV3-1/TRBV3-2
d_call: NA

cdr3_nt: TGTGCCAGCTCTACTAGCGGGCCTTCGAGTGAGCAGTTCTTC
cdr3_aa: CASSTSGPSSEQFF
j_call: TRBJ2-1
clone_size: NA
v_call: TRBV6-5
d_call: TRBD2

cdr3_nt: TGTGCCAGTAGTCCAAGGACAGGCTGGAACAATCAGCCCCAGCATTTT
cdr3_aa: CASSPRTGWNNQPQHF
j_call: TRBJ1-5
clone_size: once
v_call: TRBV19
d_call: TRBD1

cdr3_nt: TGTGCCAGCAGGCGGGACGGGGGAAACACCATATATTTT
cdr3_aa: CASRRDGGNTIYF
j_call: TRBJ1-3
clone_size: few
v_call: TRBV12-3/TRBV12-4
d_call: NA

cdr3_nt: TGTGCCACCAGCAGGCGAGAGAACTATGGCTACACCTTC
cdr3_aa: CATSRRENYGYTF
j_call: TRBJ1-2
clone_size: NA
v_call: TRBV15
d_call: NA

cdr3_nt: TGTGCCAGCAGCGTATCTGGGACTAGCGGGGGTGTGGGCGAGCAGTACTTC
cdr3_aa: CASSVSGTSGGVGEQYF
j_call: TRBJ2-7
clone_size: NA
v_call: TRBV9
d_call: TRBD2

cdr3_nt: TGTGCCAGCAGCGTAGCGCAAAGGGGCCCAGATACGCAGTATTTT
cdr3_aa: CASSVAQRGPDTQYF
j_call: TRBJ2-3
clone_size: NA
v_call: TRBV9
d_call: NA

cdr3_nt: TGTGCCAGCAGTTTAAAAGGGCTAGACGGGATCGGGGAGCTGTTTTTT
cdr3_aa: CASSLKGLDGIGELFF
j_call: TRBJ2-2
clone_size: NA
v_call: TRBV27
d_call: NA

cdr3_nt: TGTGCCAGCAGTCCCAACGGGGGAGGAAACACCATATATTTT
cdr3_aa: CASSPNGGGNTIYF
j_call: TRBJ1-3
clone_size: NA
v_call: TRBV2
d_call: NA

cdr3_nt: TGTGCCATCAGTGAGTTAGGACAGGGTACGGGTGAGACCCAGTACTTC
cdr3_aa: CAISELGQGTGETQYF
j_call: TRBJ2-5
clone_size: NA
v_call: TRBV10-3
d_call: TRBD1

cdr3_nt: TGTGCCACCCGCCTTTGTGAGGGGGCTAACCTACTTTTTAATTCACCCCTCCACTTT
cdr3_aa: CATRLCEGANLLFNSPLHF
j_call: TRBJ1-6
clone_size: few
v_call: TRBV24-1
d_call: TRBD1

cdr3_nt: TGTGCCAGCAGCTTGACAGCTAACACTGAAGCTTTCTTT
cdr3_aa: CASSLTANTEAFF
j_call: TRBJ1-1
clone_size: NA
v_call: TRBV5-6
d_call: NA

cdr3_nt: TGCGCCAGCAGCCAAGACACAGGCCCTTACGAGCAGTACTTC
cdr3_aa: CASSQDTGPYEQYF
j_call: TRBJ2-7
clone_size: NA
v_call: TRBV4-3
d_call: NA

cdr3_nt: TGTGCCAGCAGTTACAGTATGGGACTAGCGGGAGAGGATGAGCAGTTCTTC
cdr3_aa: CASSYSMGLAGEDEQFF
j_call: TRBJ2-1
clone_size: NA
v_call: TRBV6-2/TRBV6-3
d_call: TRBD2

cdr3_nt: TGTGCCAGTAGCAAGGGGGCTGCCTACAATGAGCAGTTCTTC
cdr3_aa: CASSKGAAYNEQFF
j_call: TRBJ2-1
clone_size: NA
v_call: TRBV19
d_call: TRBD1

cdr3_nt: TGTGCCTGGAGTGTACTTAATAGCAATCAGCCCCAGCATTTT
cdr3_aa: CAWSVLNSNQPQHF
j_call: TRBJ1-5
clone_size: NA
v_call: TRBV30
d_call: NA